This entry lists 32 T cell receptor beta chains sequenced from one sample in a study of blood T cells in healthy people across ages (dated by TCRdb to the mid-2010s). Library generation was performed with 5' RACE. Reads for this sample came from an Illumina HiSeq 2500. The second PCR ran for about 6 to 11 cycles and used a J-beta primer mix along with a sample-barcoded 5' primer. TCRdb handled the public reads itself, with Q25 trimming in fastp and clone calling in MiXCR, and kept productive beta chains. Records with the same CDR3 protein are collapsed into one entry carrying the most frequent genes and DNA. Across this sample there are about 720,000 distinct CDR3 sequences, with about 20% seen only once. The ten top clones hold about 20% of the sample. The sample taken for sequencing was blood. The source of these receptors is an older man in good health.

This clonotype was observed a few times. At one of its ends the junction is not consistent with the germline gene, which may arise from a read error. The CDR3: CASSLGTAKNPEAFF. CDR3 coding DNA: TGTGCCAGCAGCTTAGGGACAGCCAAGAACCCTGAAGCTTTCTTT. V usage is TRBV7-6 and J usage is TRBJ1-1, with D perhaps TRBD1 (6 bases). Germline lookup yields CDR1 SGHVS and CDR2 FNYEAQ. The CDR3 runs 15 residues.

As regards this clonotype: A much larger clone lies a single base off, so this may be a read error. CDR3 in amino acids: CASSPDRGRAMNPEAFF. The CDR3 coding sequence is TGTGCCAGCAGTCCGGACAGGGGAAGGGCCATGAACCCTGAAGCTTTCTTT. V gene TRBV28 combines with J gene TRBJ1-1, with TRBD1 matching over 9 bases. Germline assignment: CDR1 MDHEN and CDR2 SYDVKM. CDR3 length equals 17 residues.

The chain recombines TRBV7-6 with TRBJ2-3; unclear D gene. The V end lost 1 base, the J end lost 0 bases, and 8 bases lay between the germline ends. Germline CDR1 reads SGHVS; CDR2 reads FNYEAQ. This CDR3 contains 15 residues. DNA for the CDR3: TGTGCCAGCAGCTTAGTGGCAGTTAGCACAGATACGCAGTATTTT. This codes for CASSLVAVSTDTQYF.

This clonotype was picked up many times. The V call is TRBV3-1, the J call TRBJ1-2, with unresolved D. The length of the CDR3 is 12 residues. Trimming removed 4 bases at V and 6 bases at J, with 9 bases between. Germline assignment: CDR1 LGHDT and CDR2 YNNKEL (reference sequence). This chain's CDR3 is CASSLLLDGYTF. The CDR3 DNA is TGTGCCAGCAGCCTCCTATTGGATGGCTACACCTTC.

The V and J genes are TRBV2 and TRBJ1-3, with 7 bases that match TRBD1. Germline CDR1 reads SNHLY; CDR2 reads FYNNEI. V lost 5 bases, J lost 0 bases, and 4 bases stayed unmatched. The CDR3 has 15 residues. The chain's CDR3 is CASSLDRRSGNTIYF. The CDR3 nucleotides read TGTGCCAGCAGTTTGGACAGGCGCTCTGGAAACACCATATATTTT.

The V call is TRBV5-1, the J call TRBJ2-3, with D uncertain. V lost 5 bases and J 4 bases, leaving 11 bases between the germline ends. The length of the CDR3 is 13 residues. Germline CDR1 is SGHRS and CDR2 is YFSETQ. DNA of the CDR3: TGCGCCAGCAGTAGTATAGGTTCAGATACGCAGTATTTT. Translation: CASSSIGSDTQYF.

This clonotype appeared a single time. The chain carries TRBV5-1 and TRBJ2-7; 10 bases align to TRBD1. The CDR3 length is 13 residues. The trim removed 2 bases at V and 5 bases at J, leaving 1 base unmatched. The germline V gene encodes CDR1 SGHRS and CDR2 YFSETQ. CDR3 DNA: TGCGCCAGCAGCTTCGGGACAGGGGACGAGCAGTACTTC. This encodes CASSFGTGDEQYF. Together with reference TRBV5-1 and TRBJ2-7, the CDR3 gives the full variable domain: KAGVTQTPRYLIKTRGQQVTLSCSPISGHRSVSWYQQTPGQGLQFLFEYFSETQRNKGNFPGRFSGRQFSNSRSEMNVSTLELGDSALYLCASSFGTGDEQYFGPGTRLTVT.

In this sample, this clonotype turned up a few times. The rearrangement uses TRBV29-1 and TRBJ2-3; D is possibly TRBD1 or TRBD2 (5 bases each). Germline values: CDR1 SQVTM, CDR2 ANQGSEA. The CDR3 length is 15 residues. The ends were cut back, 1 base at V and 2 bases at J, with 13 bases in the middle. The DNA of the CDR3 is TGCAGCGTTGAAGGCGGGCAGGGCTACACAGATACGCAGTATTTT. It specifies CSVEGGQGYTDTQYF.

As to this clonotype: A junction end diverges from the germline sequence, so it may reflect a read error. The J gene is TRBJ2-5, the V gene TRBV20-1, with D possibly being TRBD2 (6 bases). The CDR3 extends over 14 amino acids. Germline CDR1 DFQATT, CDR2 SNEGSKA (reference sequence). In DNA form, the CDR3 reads TGCTGTGCCTACGGGACTTGGGGCCAAGAGACCCAGTACTTC. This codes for CCAYGTWGQETQYF.

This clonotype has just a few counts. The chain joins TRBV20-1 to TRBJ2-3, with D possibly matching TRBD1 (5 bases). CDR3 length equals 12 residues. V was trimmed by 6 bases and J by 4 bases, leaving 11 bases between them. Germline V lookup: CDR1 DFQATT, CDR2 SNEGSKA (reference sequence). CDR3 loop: CSANPGSDTQYF. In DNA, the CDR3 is TGCAGTGCCAACCCAGGGTCAGATACGCAGTATTTT.

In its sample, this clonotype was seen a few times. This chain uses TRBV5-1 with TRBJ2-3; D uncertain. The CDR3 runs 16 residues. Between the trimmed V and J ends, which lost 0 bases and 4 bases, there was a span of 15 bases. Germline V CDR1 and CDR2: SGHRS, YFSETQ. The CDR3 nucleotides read TGCGCCAGCAGCTTGGGGGGTCACCCTGGGGCAGATACGCAGTATTTT. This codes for CASSLGGHPGADTQYF.

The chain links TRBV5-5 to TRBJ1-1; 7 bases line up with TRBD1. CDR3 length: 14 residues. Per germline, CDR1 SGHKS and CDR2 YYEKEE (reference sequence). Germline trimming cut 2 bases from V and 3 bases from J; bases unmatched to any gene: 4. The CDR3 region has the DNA TGTGCCAGCAGCTTTACAGGGGCCGACACTGAAGCTTTCTTT. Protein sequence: CASSFTGADTEAFF.

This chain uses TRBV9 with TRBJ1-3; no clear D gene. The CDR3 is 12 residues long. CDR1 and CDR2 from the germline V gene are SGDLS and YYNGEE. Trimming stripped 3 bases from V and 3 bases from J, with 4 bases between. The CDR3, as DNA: TGTGCCAGCAGCGGTTATGGAAACACCATATATTTT. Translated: CASSGYGNTIYF.

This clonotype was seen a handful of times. Written as DNA, the CDR3 is TGTGCCAGCACCGTAATGGGGAACACTGAAGCTTTCTTT. Protein product: CASTVMGNTEAFF. The chain couples TRBV12-3 or TRBV12-4 to TRBJ1-1; D not certain. This CDR3 has 13 amino acids. V was clipped by 7 bases and J by 1 base, with 10 bases between them.

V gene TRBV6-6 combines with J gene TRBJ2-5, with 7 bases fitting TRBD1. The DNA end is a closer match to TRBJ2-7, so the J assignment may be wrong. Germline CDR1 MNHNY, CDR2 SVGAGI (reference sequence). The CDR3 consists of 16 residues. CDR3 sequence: CASSYSKGQLRYEQYF. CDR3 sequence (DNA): TGTGCCAGCAGTTACTCTAAGGGACAGTTACGCTACGAGCAGTACTTC.

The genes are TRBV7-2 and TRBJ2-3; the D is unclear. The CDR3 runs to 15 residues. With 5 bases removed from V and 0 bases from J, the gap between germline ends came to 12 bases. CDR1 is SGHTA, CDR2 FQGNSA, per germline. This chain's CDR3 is CASSVQPISTDTQYF. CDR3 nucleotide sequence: TGTGCCAGCAGCGTACAGCCTATAAGCACAGATACGCAGTATTTT.

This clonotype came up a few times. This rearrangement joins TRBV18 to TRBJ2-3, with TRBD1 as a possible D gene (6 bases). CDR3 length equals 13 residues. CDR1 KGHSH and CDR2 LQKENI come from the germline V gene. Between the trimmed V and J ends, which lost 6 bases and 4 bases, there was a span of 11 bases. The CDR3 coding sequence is TGTGCCAGCTCTCAGGGGCGGCCAGATACGCAGTATTTT. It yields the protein CASSQGRPDTQYF.

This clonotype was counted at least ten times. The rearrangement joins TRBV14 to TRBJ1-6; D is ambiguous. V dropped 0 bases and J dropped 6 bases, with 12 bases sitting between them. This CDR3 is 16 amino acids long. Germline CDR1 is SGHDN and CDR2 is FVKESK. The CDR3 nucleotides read TGTGCCAGCAGCCAAGAAAAGGGTTACAGTAATTCACCCCTCCACTTT. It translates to CASSQEKGYSNSPLHF.

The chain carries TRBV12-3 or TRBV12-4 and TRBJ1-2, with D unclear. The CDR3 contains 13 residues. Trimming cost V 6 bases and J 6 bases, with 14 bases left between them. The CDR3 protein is CASSPPRAHGYTF. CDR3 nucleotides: TGTGCCAGCAGCCCCCCAAGGGCACATGGCTACACCTTC.

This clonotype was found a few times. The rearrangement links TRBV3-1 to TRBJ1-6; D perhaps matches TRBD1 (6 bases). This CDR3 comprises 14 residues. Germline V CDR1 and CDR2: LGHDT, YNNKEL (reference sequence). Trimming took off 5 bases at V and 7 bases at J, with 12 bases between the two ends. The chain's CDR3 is CASSFTGRNSPLHF. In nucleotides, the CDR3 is TGTGCCAGCAGCTTCACAGGGAGGAATTCACCCCTCCACTTT.

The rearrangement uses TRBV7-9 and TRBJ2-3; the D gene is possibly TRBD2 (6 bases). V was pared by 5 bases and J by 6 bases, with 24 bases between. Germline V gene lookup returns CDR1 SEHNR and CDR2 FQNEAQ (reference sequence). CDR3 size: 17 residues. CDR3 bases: TGTGCCAGCAGCGAAATCCCCGGGGTTGGGGGGAAGGATACGCAGTATTTT. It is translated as CASSEIPGVGGKDTQYF.

This chain's CDR3 is CASSERYFTDTQYF. CDR3 sequence (DNA): TGTGCCAGCAGTGAACGATACTTCACAGATACGCAGTATTTT. The V gene is TRBV2, the J gene TRBJ2-3; D gene unclear. The ends were cut back, 2 bases at V and 2 bases at J, with 8 bases in the middle. The germline CDR1 and CDR2 sequences are SNHLY and FYNNEI. The CDR3 runs to 14 residues.

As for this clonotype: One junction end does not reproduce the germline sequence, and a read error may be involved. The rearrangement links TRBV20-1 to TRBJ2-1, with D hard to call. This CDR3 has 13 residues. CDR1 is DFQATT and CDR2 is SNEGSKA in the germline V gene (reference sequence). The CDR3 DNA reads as TGCAGCGCTAGGGCTTCTTTGGGCAATGAGCAGTTCTTC. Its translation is CSARASLGNEQFF.

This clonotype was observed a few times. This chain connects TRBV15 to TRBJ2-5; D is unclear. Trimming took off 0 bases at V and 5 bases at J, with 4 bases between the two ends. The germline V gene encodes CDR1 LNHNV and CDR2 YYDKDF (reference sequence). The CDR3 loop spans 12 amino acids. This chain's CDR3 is CATSRDTETQYF. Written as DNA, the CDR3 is TGTGCCACCAGCAGAGATACCGAGACCCAGTACTTC.

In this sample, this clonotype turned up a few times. CDR3 protein: CSASRGTGINYGYTF. The CDR3 DNA reads TGCAGTGCTAGTCGCGGGACAGGGATTAACTATGGCTACACCTTC. This chain joins TRBV20-1 and TRBJ1-2; 9 bases are shared with TRBD1. Germline lookup yields CDR1 DFQATT and CDR2 SNEGSKA (reference sequence). This CDR3 has 15 amino acids. Trimming removed 3 bases from V and 1 base from J; junction bases left unmatched: 6.

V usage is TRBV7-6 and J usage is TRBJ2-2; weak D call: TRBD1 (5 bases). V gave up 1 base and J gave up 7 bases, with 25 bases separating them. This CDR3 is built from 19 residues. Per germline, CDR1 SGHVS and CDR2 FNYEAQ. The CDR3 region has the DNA TGTGCCAGCAGCTTAGTTGGTGTAGGGGCGAGTCAGTATGACGGGGAGCTGTTTTTT. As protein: CASSLVGVGASQYDGELFF.

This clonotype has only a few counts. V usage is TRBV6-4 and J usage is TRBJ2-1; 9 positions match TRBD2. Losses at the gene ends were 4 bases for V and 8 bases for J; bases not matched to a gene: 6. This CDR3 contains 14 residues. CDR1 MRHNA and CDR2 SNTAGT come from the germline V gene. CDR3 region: CASSVFAGGYEQFF. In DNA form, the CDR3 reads TGTGCCAGCAGTGTTTTTGCGGGAGGGTATGAGCAGTTCTTC.

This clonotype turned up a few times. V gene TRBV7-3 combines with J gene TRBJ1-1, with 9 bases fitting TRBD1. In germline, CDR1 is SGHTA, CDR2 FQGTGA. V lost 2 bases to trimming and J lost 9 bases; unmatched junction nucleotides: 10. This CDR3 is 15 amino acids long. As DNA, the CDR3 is TGTGCCAGCAGCTTACCCCCGGGACAGGGAGGGAAAGCTTTCTTT. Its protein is CASSLPPGQGGKAFF.

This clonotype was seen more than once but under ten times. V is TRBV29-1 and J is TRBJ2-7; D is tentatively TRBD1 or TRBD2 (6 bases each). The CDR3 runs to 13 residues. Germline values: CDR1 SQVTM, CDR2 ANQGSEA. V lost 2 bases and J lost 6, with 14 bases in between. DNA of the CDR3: TGCAGCGTTGAATTCGGGGGCGGAGGCGAGCAGTACTTC. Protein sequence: CSVEFGGGGEQYF.

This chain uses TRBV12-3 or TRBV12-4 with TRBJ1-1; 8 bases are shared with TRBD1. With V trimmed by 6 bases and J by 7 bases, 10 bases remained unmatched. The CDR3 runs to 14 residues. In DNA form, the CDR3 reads TGTGCCAGCAGGTTTACACAGGGGGACAGTGAAGCTTTCTTT. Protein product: CASRFTQGDSEAFF.

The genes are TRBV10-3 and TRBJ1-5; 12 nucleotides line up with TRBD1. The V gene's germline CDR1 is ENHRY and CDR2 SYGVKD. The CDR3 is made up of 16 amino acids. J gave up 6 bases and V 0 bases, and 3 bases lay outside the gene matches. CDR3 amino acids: CAISESGQGASQPQHF. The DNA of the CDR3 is TGTGCCATCAGTGAGTCGGGACAGGGGGCGAGTCAGCCCCAGCATTTT.

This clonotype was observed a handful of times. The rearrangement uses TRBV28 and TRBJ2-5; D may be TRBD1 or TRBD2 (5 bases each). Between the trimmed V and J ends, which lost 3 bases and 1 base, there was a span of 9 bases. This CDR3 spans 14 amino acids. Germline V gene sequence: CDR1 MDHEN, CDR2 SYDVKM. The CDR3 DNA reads TGTGCCAGCAGTTTCCGGGACGTCCAAGAGACCCAGTACTTC. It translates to CASSFRDVQETQYF.